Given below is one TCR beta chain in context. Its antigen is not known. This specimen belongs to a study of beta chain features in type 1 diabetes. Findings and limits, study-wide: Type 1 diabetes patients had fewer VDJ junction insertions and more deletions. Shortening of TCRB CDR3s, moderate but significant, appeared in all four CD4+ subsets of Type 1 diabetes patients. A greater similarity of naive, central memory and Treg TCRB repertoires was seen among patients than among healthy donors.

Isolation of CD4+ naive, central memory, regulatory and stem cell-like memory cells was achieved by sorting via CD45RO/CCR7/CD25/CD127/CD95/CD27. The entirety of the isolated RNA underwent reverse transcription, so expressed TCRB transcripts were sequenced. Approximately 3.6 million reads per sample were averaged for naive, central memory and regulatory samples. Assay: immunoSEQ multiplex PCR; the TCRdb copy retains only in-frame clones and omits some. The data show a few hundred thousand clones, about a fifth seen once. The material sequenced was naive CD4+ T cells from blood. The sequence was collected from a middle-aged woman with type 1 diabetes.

CDR3 in DNA: TGTGCCAGCAGTTACGAGATGGACTATGGCTACACCTTC. As protein: CASSYEMDYGYTF. The rearrangement links TRBV6-5 to TRBJ1-2; D gene ambiguous. The germline V gene encodes CDR1 MNHEY and CDR2 SVGAGI. Between the trimmed V and J ends, which lost 2 bases and 3 bases, there was a span of 7 bases. CDR3 length: 13 residues.